This note documents a single T cell receptor (beta chain) sequence. Its antigen is still unknown. Qualities for individual bases were not recorded, and no much larger clone is one base off. TCRbeta CDR3 regions were amplified from genomic DNA using the immunoSEQ Assay, a bias-controlled multiplex PCR. In the source study's methods: The number of nucleated cells in each sample was estimated from the amplification of reference gene primers within the assay. To quantify the absolute abundance of each unique TCRbeta CDR3 rearrangement, sequence reads were collapsed and filtered. Productive Simpson clonality was computed per sample as the square root of Simpson's diversity index over productive rearrangements. The clones in this table, taken by TCRdb from immuneACCESS, are in-frame only. Not every clone is retained; where verified, under half of the shortfall comes from an unresolved V gene, and the cause of the rest is unknown. That table gives V, J and clone size, and the DNA gave D and trimming. The sample table contains hundreds of thousands of clones; only one count was recorded for about nine tenths of them. Of the sample, under 0.3% falls within the top ten clones.

The collaborating institutions used their own protocols to collect whole blood in K2EDTA tubes. For TCRbeta analysis, collaborators shipped samples in one of three forms: frozen whole blood, isolated PBMCs, or DNA extracted from either of those sample types. This sample was included in a study of blood T cell repertoires in COVID-19 (dated by TCRdb to between 2020 and 2021). Regarding the study in general: Collaborator samples came from the United States, Italy and Spain and covered acute and convalescent phases of COVID-19. Where HLA class I and class II types were available, the types were taken from metadata supplied by the sample provider, not from assay-based typing. Samples were obtained from the ongoing ImmuneRACE study (first 160 participants) and from 1,254 subjects provided by 6 global collaborators. The repertoires were released in a freely available public database intended as a resource for research on the immune response to SARS-CoV-2. A de-identified subject ID, COVID-19 status, age in years and sex were almost always included in the sample metadata. Subjects who had been exposed to COVID-19, were actively infected with it, or had recovered from it provided the deeply sampled blood TCRbeta repertoires that made up the dataset. The prospective study material was composed of cDNA or gDNA derived from T cells, B-cell-depleted T cells, or PBMCs.

The germline V gene provides CDR1 MRHNA and CDR2 SNTAGT. V is clipped by 6 bases and J by 2 bases, and the sequence between their germline boundaries is 16 bases long. Counted from cysteine to phenylalanine, this CDR3 has 15 amino acids. Only the CDR3 portion is preserved as DNA: 45 bases, with reading frame beginning at the first base. Broader findings and caveats from the paper: How much clinical and demographic metadata was included differed by source and by participant, and the metadata was provided uncurated.

The receptor's source is a woman under 30 with acute or convalescent COVID-19. Rearrangement joined TRBV6-4 to TRBJ1-2; D gene: possibly TRBD1, on 5 matching bases. The sample comprised peripheral blood. The DNA sequence is given as TGTGCCAGCAGGGAGAGGGCAGGGAGGAACTATGGCTACACCTTC. Its translation reads: CASRERAGRNYGYTF.